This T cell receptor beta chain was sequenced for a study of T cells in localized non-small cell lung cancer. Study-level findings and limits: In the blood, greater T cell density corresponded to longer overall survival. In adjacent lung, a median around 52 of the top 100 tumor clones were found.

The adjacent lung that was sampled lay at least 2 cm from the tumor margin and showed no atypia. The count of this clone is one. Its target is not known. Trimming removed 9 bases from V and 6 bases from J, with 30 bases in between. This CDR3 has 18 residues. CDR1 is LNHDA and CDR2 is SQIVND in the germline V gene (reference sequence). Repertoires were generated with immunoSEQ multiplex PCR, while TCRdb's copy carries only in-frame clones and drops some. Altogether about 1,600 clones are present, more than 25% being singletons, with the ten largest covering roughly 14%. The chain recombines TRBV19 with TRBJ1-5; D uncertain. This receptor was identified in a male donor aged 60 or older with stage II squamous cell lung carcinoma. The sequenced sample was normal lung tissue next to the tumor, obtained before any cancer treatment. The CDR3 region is CASIPPTHPRPISQPQHF. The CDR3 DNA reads TGTGCCAGCATTCCCCCCACACACCCCCGACCAATTAGTCAGCCCCAGCATTTT.